This T cell receptor beta chain was identified in a study of T cell clonality in common variable immunodeficiency. For this clone: Its cognate antigen is unknown. The read terminates 3 residues before the CDR3 end, so the remaining end is supplied by the germline J gene.

Study results and limitations: In common variable immunodeficiency, TCR beta chains reportedly carried fewer deletions and N-nucleotide insertions.

The CDR3 consists of 18 residues. Germline V gene lookup returns CDR1 SGHTA and CDR2 FQGTGA. The V gene end was trimmed by 4 bases and the J gene end by 4 bases; junction bases not matched to a gene: 15. Libraries were prepared by immunoSEQ multiplex PCR; TCRdb keeps only in-frame clonotypes and omits some of them. This sample comprises 25,000 to 35,000 clones, none seen once only. Sequencing used peripheral blood mononuclear cells. The chain employs TRBV7-3 and TRBJ2-3, with TRBD2 identical over 9 bases. The receptor's source is a human donor with common variable immunodeficiency. The CDR3 loop reads CASSSNLAGLPGSDTQYF. Partial CDR3 DNA: TGTGCCAGCAGCTCGAACCTAGCGGGACTCCCGGGGTCAGATACG.